These T cell receptor beta chains were read from a single sample in a study of blood T cell repertoires in COVID-19. Sequenced by immunoSEQ multiplex PCR; TCRdb stores in-frame clones only, minus some. The sample includes approximately 40,000 clones, 91% of them seen just once. The source material was peripheral blood. These receptor sequences come from a woman of 80 years or more with acute or convalescent COVID-19. CDR3s include the opening cysteine and the closing phenylalanine or tryptophan. A D gene is named only where the DNA matches it firmly. Expanded clones get a size class; other rows say once, few or many, or leave the size out.

TGTGCCAGCAGTTACATAGGGGCACCCCTCCACTTT	CASSYIGAPLHF	TRBJ1-6	.	TRBV6-5	few
TGTGCCAGCAGACCTAGAAGGTTGGGGCAGGAGCAGTTCTTC	CASRPRRLGQEQFF	TRBJ2-1	.	TRBV11-2	.
TGTGCCAGCAGCTTAGAGGGCGGGCAGAGGTCTGGCTACACCTTC	CASSLEGGQRSGYTF	TRBJ1-2	.	TRBV7-9	.
TGTGCCAGTAGTATACAGGACAGGGGGAACTACGAGCAGTACTTC	CASSIQDRGNYEQYF	TRBJ2-7	TRBD1	TRBV19	.
TGTGCCAGCAGCGTGACAGGGGCGTACCAAGAGACCCAGTACTTC	CASSVTGAYQETQYF	TRBJ2-5	TRBD1	TRBV5-4	.
TGTGCCAGCAGCCAGGGACAGGGGGCTTTGCAGCCCCAGCATTTT	CASSQGQGALQPQHF	TRBJ1-5	TRBD1	TRBV7-2	.
TGTGCCACCACCGGGACAGTCTACAATGAGCAGTTCTTC	CATTGTVYNEQFF	TRBJ2-1	TRBD1	TRBV10-3	.
TGTGCCATCGCAGGAAGGAACACTGAAGCTTTCTTT	CAIAGRNTEAFF	TRBJ1-1	.	TRBV10-3	.
TGTGCCAGTACGGGACAGGGTCGGGAAAAACTGTTTTTT	CASTGQGREKLFF	TRBJ1-4	TRBD1	TRBV19	.
TGTGCCAGCAGCCCCCTTAGGCAGGGGGCAGATACGCAGTATTTT	CASSPLRQGADTQYF	TRBJ2-3	TRBD1	TRBV3-1/TRBV3-2	.
TGCGCCAGCAGCCCCGGACAGCTATATGAGCAGTTCTTC	CASSPGQLYEQFF	TRBJ2-1	.	TRBV5-1	.
TGTGCCAGCAGCGTGGGGACAGCTGATTCACCCCTCCACTTT	CASSVGTADSPLHF	TRBJ1-6	TRBD1	TRBV5-4	.
TGTGCCAGCAGCTCTCCCGACAGGGGGCAATACTATGGCTACACCTTC	CASSSPDRGQYYGYTF	TRBJ1-2	TRBD1	TRBV5-4	once
TGTGCCAGCAGTCCAGGGTCTGGAAACACCATATATTTT	CASSPGSGNTIYF	TRBJ1-3	.	TRBV11-3	.
TGTGCCAGTAGGACAGGGGCCTACTATGGCTACACCTTC	CASRTGAYYGYTF	TRBJ1-2	TRBD1	TRBV19	.
TGTGCCAGTAGAAGGGGGGGGACGCGCATGAACACTGAAGCTTTCTTT	CASRRGGTRMNTEAFF	TRBJ1-1	.	TRBV19	.
TGTGCCAGCAGCCCCCGGACTAGCGGGGGGTACGAGCAGTACTTC	CASSPRTSGGYEQYF	TRBJ2-7	TRBD2	TRBV7-2	.
TGTGCCAGCAGCCCCGGTGCCGGGGAGCTGTTTTTT	CASSPGAGELFF	TRBJ2-2	.	TRBV7-3	.
TGTGCCACCAGTACCAAAAGGGGCGGCCTAAGCTCCTACGAGCAGTACTTC	CATSTKRGGLSSYEQYF	TRBJ2-7	.	TRBV24-1	.
TGTGCCATCAGGCCCGGGCAGGGGAGCACCGGGGAGCTGTTTTTT	CAIRPGQGSTGELFF	TRBJ2-2	.	TRBV10-3	.
TGCGCCAGCAGCTTTCTAGCGGGCGGAACCGGGGAGCTGTTTTTT	CASSFLAGGTGELFF	TRBJ2-2	TRBD2	TRBV5-1	.
TGTGCCAGCAGCTTGGCCCCGACGGGCACTGAAGCTTTCTTT	CASSLAPTGTEAFF	TRBJ1-1	.	TRBV5-6	.
TGTGCCAGCAGGCGTTCGGGGAATGAGCAGTTCTTC	CASRRSGNEQFF	TRBJ2-1	.	TRBV12-3/TRBV12-4	.
TGTGCCAGCAGCGTTTCCTTGAACACTGAAGCTTTCTTT	CASSVSLNTEAFF	TRBJ1-1	.	TRBV9	.
TGTGCCAGTAGCACAGGGACAGGGAGCACAGATACGCAGTATTTT	CASSTGTGSTDTQYF	TRBJ2-3	TRBD1	TRBV19	.
TGTGCCAGCAGCTTAGCCTACCGGGACAGGGACGATGGCTACACCTTC	CASSLAYRDRDDGYTF	TRBJ1-2	TRBD1	TRBV7-9	few
TGTGCCAGCAGTCGAGACAGCTACGAGCAGTACTTC	CASSRDSYEQYF	TRBJ2-7	.	TRBV9	.
TGTGCCAGCAGCCAAGATCTCCGGCTAGAGGGCGAAGAGACCCAGTACTTC	CASSQDLRLEGEETQYF	TRBJ2-5	.	TRBV3-1/TRBV3-2	.
TGTGCCAGCAGACAGGACAGGGGAACCTACGAGCAGTACTTC	CASRQDRGTYEQYF	TRBJ2-7	TRBD1	TRBV7-2	.
TGTGCCAGCAGCCGCGGACAGTACCTCACAGATACGCAGTATTTT	CASSRGQYLTDTQYF	TRBJ2-3	.	TRBV11-3	once
TGCGCCAGCAGCACCGGGACAGGAGCCTACGAGCAGTACTTC	CASSTGTGAYEQYF	TRBJ2-7	TRBD1	TRBV5-1	.
TGTGCCAGCAGCTCCCTACAACTAGCGGGGGGGCCTCGTGATACGCAGTATTTT	CASSSLQLAGGPRDTQYF	TRBJ2-3	TRBD2	TRBV5-6	.
TGTGCCAGCAGTCGCAATTCCCAGGGTCATCAGCCCCAGCATTTT	CASSRNSQGHQPQHF	TRBJ1-5	.	TRBV9	.
TGTGCCAGCAGCTCCACCATCCGGGACAGGGTGCATGGCTACACCTTC	CASSSTIRDRVHGYTF	TRBJ1-2	TRBD1	TRBV11-2	.
TGTGCCAGCAGCCGAGGACTAGCGGGGAACTCCTACGAGCAGTACTTC	CASSRGLAGNSYEQYF	TRBJ2-7	TRBD2	TRBV7-8	.
TGCGCCAGCAGCTTGGCCTCACTAGCGGGGGCCCGACCTGAGCAGTTCTTC	CASSLASLAGARPEQFF	TRBJ2-1	TRBD2	TRBV5-1	.
TGTGCCAGCAGTGAGAATTCGGGACAGATCTATGGCTACACCTTC	CASSENSGQIYGYTF	TRBJ1-2	TRBD1	TRBV2	.
TGTGCCAGCTCACTACCACCGGACCTGGGGAGCTATGGCTACACCTTC	CASSLPPDLGSYGYTF	TRBJ1-2	.	TRBV18	.
TGCAGTGCTAGTGCGGCTAGGCACTTCGAGCAGTACTTC	CSASAARHFEQYF	TRBJ2-7	.	TRBV20-1	.
TGCGCCAGCAGCCTGGGTAGCGGGGGCGCGGAGCAGTTCTTC	CASSLGSGGAEQFF	TRBJ2-1	TRBD2	TRBV5-1	.
TGTGCCAGCTCACCCGGACAGGGGGCTTGGGACACTGAAGCTTTCTTT	CASSPGQGAWDTEAFF	TRBJ1-1	TRBD1	TRBV18	.
TGCAGCGCCCTAAGGGGGCAGGACACTGAAGCTTTCTTT	CSALRGQDTEAFF	TRBJ1-1	TRBD1	TRBV29-1	.
TGTGCCAGCAGTCCCAGGACTTTCTATAATTCACCCCTCCACTTT	CASSPRTFYNSPLHF	TRBJ1-6	.	TRBV28	.
TGCGCCAGCAGCTCGGGCGGACAGGGTTCTGCGGCTTTCTTT	CASSSGGQGSAAFF	TRBJ1-1	TRBD1	TRBV5-1	.
TGTGCCAGCAGCGCGGGTGGGCAGGGGTTGGTCTCGGCGCAGAACTTC	CASSAGGQGLVSAQNF	TRBJ2-7	.	TRBV9	.
TGTGCCAGCAGTTCCGGGGACACCCCCTGGGCCCAGTACTTC	CASSSGDTPWAQYF	TRBJ2-5	.	TRBV6-5	.
TGTGCCAGCAGCCTAGCTCTGAACACTGAAGCTTTCTTT	CASSLALNTEAFF	TRBJ1-1	.	TRBV7-3	.
TGCGCCAGCAGCCCGAAAGGACAGGTCGGGGATGAAAAACTGTTTTTT	CASSPKGQVGDEKLFF	TRBJ1-4	TRBD1	TRBV4-1	.
TGTGCCAGCACCGAAGAGGGGGGGTGGAATGAGCAGTTCTTC	CASTEEGGWNEQFF	TRBJ2-1	.	TRBV6-5	.